This T cell receptor (beta chain) was sequenced in a study of OX40 agonist ivuxolimab in advanced cancers. Study outcomes and limitations: Clones of CD4+ and CD8+ blood T cells grew by week 6 at doses of 0.1 to 3.0 mg/kg.

The germline V gene has CDR1 KGHSH and CDR2 LQKENI. The CDR3 length is 16 residues. Trimming took 3 bases from V and 7 from J; bases not matched to a gene: 11. For this clone: Its antigen remains unidentified.

Any history of autoimmune disease or systemic immunosuppression disqualified patients. Using immunoSEQ multiplex PCR, the repertoire was profiled, and TCRdb retains in-frame clones only, with some absent. Of just over 80,000 clones in the sample, 87% are singletons; the top ten hold roughly 0.32%. This receptor was identified in an adult with an advanced solid tumor such as melanoma, head and neck, liver or kidney cancer. This specimen was CD4+ or CD8+ T cells sorted from blood, taken in a trial of the OX40 agonist ivuxolimab. This chain uses TRBV18 with TRBJ2-1; 8 bases map to TRBD2. Written as DNA, the CDR3 is TGTGCCAGCTCACCGACAGCGGGAGTTGGGGGGAATGAGCAGTTCTTC. This sequence encodes CASSPTAGVGGNEQFF.